The entry below gives a single T cell receptor beta chain sequence along with its context. Its antigen remains unidentified. The data were obtained in a study of cytomegalovirus exposure and HLA in healthy donors. Study-wide background: Within the Caucasian-associated ancestry cluster were more than 75% of the approximately 390 genotyped donors.

General observations from the study: Later work found that TCR association rates differed between HLA loci; DRB1 had the most and HLA-C the fewest. Researchers reported in a later analysis that a missense DCLRE1C variant was tied to TCR beta V- and J-gene trimming. Within an earlier analysis, most TCR beta V segments proved productive either about 87% or about 30% of the time.

CDR3 size: 15 residues. J gave up 3 bases and V 5 bases, and 9 bases lay outside the gene matches. Germline CDR1 MDHEN, CDR2 SYDVKM. In the PCR, 60 Vbeta and 13 Jbeta primers were used. TCRdb's table, derived via immunoSEQ multiplex PCR, lists solely in-frame clones and lacks some. The sample lists 84,000 or so clones; roughly 79% were seen once. Source material: PBMCs. This rearrangement joins TRBV28 to TRBJ1-2, with TRBD1 identical over 7 bases. This TCR came from a male donor in good health and CMV-seronegative. CDR3 in DNA: TGTGCCAGCAGTCCTACCCCAGGGGGTGACTATGGCTACACCTTC. It encodes CASSPTPGGDYGYTF.